The 28 T cell receptor beta chains in this list originate from one sample, sequenced in a study of cytomegalovirus exposure and HLA in healthy donors. Measured with immunoSEQ multiplex PCR; TCRdb has only the in-frame clones, and not every one. The sample holds about 250,000 clones; roughly 87% are singletons and the top ten take more than 10%. The sequenced material came from PBMCs. The receptors were gathered from a man in his late teens or twenties in good health and CMV-seropositive.

V usage is TRBV6-5 and J usage is TRBJ1-3; D is ambiguous. The CDR3 sequence is 15 residues long. Germline-derived CDR1 and CDR2 are MNHEY and SVGAGI. Trimming took 6 bases from V and 3 from J, leaving 15 bases between them. CDR3 nucleotide sequence: TGTGCCAGCAGATCGGACGGCCTGGGTGGAAACACCATATATTTT. Encoded protein: CASRSDGLGGNTIYF.

The chain carries TRBV5-1 and TRBJ1-2; TRBD1 agrees at 7 bases. Germline CDR1 SGHRS, CDR2 YFSETQ. Trimming took 1 base from V and 7 from J; bases not matched to a gene: 4. This CDR3 spans 13 amino acids. The CDR3, as DNA: TGCGCCAGCAGCTTGACAGGGGACGTTGGCTACACCTTC. Encoded protein: CASSLTGDVGYTF.

This chain uses TRBV6-7 with TRBJ2-7; the match to TRBD1 covers 10 bases. TRBV6-7 is placed among ORFs of uncertain function. CDR3 size: 16 residues. The V and J ends lost 2 bases and 2 bases, in that order; junction bases with no gene match: 6. The CDR3 coding sequence is TGTGCCAGCAGTTACATACCGGGACAGGGGACCTACGAGCAGTACTTC. Residues: CASSYIPGQGTYEQYF.

The chain uses TRBV7-9 and TRBJ2-7; D uncertain. The CDR3 consists of 13 residues. V was cut by 1 base and J by 5 bases, with 9 bases left in between. Germline assignment: CDR1 SEHNR and CDR2 FQNEAQ (reference sequence). The DNA for the CDR3 is TGTGCCAGCAGCTTAGGGTTTTGGGACGAGCAGTACTTC. This encodes CASSLGFWDEQYF.

The chain has TRBV5-5 and TRBJ2-2; 7 nucleotides align to TRBD1. The CDR3 is 15 residues long. Germline values: CDR1 SGHKS, CDR2 YYEKEE (reference sequence). V lost 3 bases, J lost 5 bases, and 7 bases stayed unmatched. The CDR3 here is CASSSSRDSTGELFF. The CDR3, as DNA: TGTGCCAGCAGCTCGTCCCGGGACAGTACCGGGGAGCTGTTTTTT.

The V gene is TRBV7-2, the J gene TRBJ1-2; D ambiguous. This CDR3 is built from 15 residues. The germline gives CDR1 SGHTA, CDR2 FQGNSA. V gave up 0 bases and J gave up 0 bases, with 8 bases separating them. In DNA, the CDR3 is TGTGCCAGCAGCTTAGCGGGCACGGCTAACTATGGCTACACCTTC. Protein: CASSLAGTANYGYTF.

The CDR3 region has the DNA TGCGCCAGCAGCCAAGCCCGGGACAGGAACACTGAAGCTTTCTTT. It codes for CASSQARDRNTEAFF. This rearrangement joins TRBV4-1 to TRBJ1-1, with 7 bases matching TRBD1. Germline-derived CDR1 and CDR2 are MGHRA and YSYEKL. This CDR3 comprises 15 residues. J lost 1 base, V lost 1 base, and 3 bases had no gene match.

The chain uses TRBV21-1 and TRBJ1-5; TRBD1 is the table's D call, not checked against the DNA. TRBV21-1 is described as a pseudogene. The CDR3 length is 17 residues. The CDR3: CASSKSSRTGDNQPQHF. CDR3 sequence (DNA): TGTGCCAGCAGCAAATCGAGTAGGACAGGGGACAATCAGCCCCAGCATTTT.

The gene calls are TRBV7-2 and TRBJ1-5, with no clear D. V was clipped by 5 bases and J by 7 bases, with 12 bases between them. Germline values: CDR1 SGHTA, CDR2 FQGNSA. This CDR3 has 13 amino acids. CDR3 region: CASSPGTRQPQHF. The CDR3 DNA reads TGTGCCAGCAGCCCCGGCACGAGGCAGCCCCAGCATTTT.

V gene TRBV27 combines with J gene TRBJ2-1; D is unclear. The CDR3 runs to 14 residues. CDR1 is MNHEY and CDR2 is SMNVEV in the germline V gene (reference sequence). Trimming shortened V by 7 bases and J by 0 bases, and 10 bases separated the two germline ends. The CDR3 sequence is CASMGAISYNEQFF. CDR3 nucleotides: TGTGCCAGCATGGGCGCGATCTCCTACAATGAGCAGTTCTTC.

This clone was detected once. This chain uses TRBV28 with TRBJ2-1; 9 nucleotides agree with TRBD1. This CDR3 comprises 15 residues. Germline V gene data show CDR1 as MDHEN and CDR2 as SYDVKM. The ends lost 6 bases at V and 3 bases at J; junction bases unmatched: 6. The CDR3 DNA reads TGTGCCAGCAGCTACAGGGGGCCGAGCTACAATGAGCAGTTCTTC. Protein product: CASSYRGPSYNEQFF.

V gene TRBV6-5 combines with J gene TRBJ2-3; D remains unclear. This CDR3 contains 13 residues. The germline gives CDR1 MNHEY, CDR2 SVGAGI. Trimming removed 7 bases at V and 3 bases at J, with 11 bases between. The CDR3 DNA sequence: TGTGCCAGCATCCAGGCCGGGACAGATACGCAGTATTTT. Amino acid sequence: CASIQAGTDTQYF.

This clone was seen a few times. J is TRBJ2-2 and V is TRBV6-1; no definite D call. The germline CDR1 and CDR2 sequences are MNHNS and SASEGT. Trimming took 8 bases from V and 1 from J, leaving 8 bases between them. The CDR3 is 13 residues long. CDR3 region: CASPRQNTGELFF. CDR3 in DNA: TGTGCCAGCCCTAGGCAGAACACCGGGGAGCTGTTTTTT.

This chain joins TRBV6-6 and TRBJ1-5; a possible D gene is TRBD1 (5 bases). In germline, CDR1 is MNHNY, CDR2 SVGAGI (reference sequence). The length of the CDR3 is 15 residues. The germline V and J ends were trimmed by 6 bases and 2 bases, with 14 bases remaining between them. The CDR3 DNA reads TGTGCCAGCAGGACCGGGACGTTGGGCAATCAGCCCCAGCATTTT. Translating it yields CASRTGTLGNQPQHF.

The chain links TRBV7-9 to TRBJ1-2, with 8 bases aligning to TRBD1. V shed 4 bases, J shed 8 bases, and the junction held 9 bases outside the gene matches. The CDR3 is made up of 14 amino acids. From germline, CDR1 is SEHNR and CDR2 FQNEAQ (reference sequence). The CDR3 nucleotides read TGTGCCAGCAGCTCCGGGCAGGGGGCCAGGGGCTACACCTTC. Translating it yields CASSSGQGARGYTF.

This sequence joins TRBV18 and TRBJ2-7; D not certain. Germline lookup yields CDR1 KGHSH and CDR2 LQKENI. V lost 6 bases, J lost 5 bases, and 20 bases lay in between. There are 15 residues in the CDR3. The CDR3 nucleotides read TGTGCCAGCTCCCCGTCTACAGTCTTGACCAACGAGCAGTACTTC. It codes for CASSPSTVLTNEQYF.

The rearrangement uses TRBV2 and TRBJ1-4; D possibly corresponds to TRBD1 (6 bases). Germline assignment: CDR1 SNHLY and CDR2 FYNNEI. CDR3 length: 14 residues. V lost 4 bases and J lost 10, with 16 bases in between. CDR3 sequence reads: CASSGGGARGKLFF. DNA for the CDR3: TGTGCCAGCAGTGGTGGGGGGGCTAGGGGAAAACTGTTTTTT.

The chain joins TRBV7-2 to TRBJ2-5; D is possibly TRBD2 (6 bases). CDR1 is SGHTA, CDR2 FQGNSA, per germline. The CDR3 contains 15 residues. Trimming pared 4 bases from V and 2 bases from J, leaving 14 bases between. The CDR3 is CASSSGGFEQETQYF. CDR3 nucleotides: TGTGCCAGCAGCTCCGGGGGATTCGAACAAGAGACCCAGTACTTC. Based on the CDR3 plus reference TRBV7-2 and TRBJ2-5, the full variable domain is GAGVSQSPSNKVTEKGKDVELRCDPISGHTALYWYRQSLGQGLEFLIYFQGNSAPDKSGLPSDRFSAERTGGSVSTLTIQRTQQEDSAVYLCASSSGGFEQETQYFGPGTRLLVL.

J is TRBJ2-3 and V is TRBV11-2, with 11 bases aligning to TRBD2. The CDR3 extends over 15 amino acids. The germline V gene has CDR1 SGHAT and CDR2 FQNNGV. Trimming cost V 5 bases and J 2 bases; bases outside gene matches: 3. Here the CDR3 reads CASSQGLADTDTQYF. CDR3 DNA sequence: TGTGCCAGCAGCCAGGGACTAGCGGACACAGATACGCAGTATTTT.

The gene calls are TRBV28 and TRBJ1-2, with D possibly TRBD1 on 6 matching bases. Germline CDR1 is MDHEN and CDR2 is SYDVKM. Between the trimmed V and J ends, which lost 3 bases and 5 bases, there was a span of 19 bases. The CDR3 runs to 16 residues. The CDR3 DNA reads as TGTGCCAGCAGTTTTAGCTCGGGGCAGGGGACATATGGCTACACCTTC. Translation gives CASSFSSGQGTYGYTF.

The chain uses TRBV2 and TRBJ2-2; D may be TRBD1 or TRBD2 (5 bases each). Per the germline V gene, CDR1 is SNHLY and CDR2 is FYNNEI. This CDR3 contains 15 residues. The V and J ends lost 4 bases and 8 bases respectively, with 17 bases between them. CDR3 amino acids: CASSVGTLQAGELFF. CDR3 sequence (DNA): TGTGCCAGCAGTGTGGGGACCCTTCAGGCTGGGGAGCTGTTTTTT.

The chain couples TRBV11-2 to TRBJ2-7, with 11 bases lining up with TRBD2. This CDR3 has 16 residues. Looked up from germline, CDR1 is SGHAT and CDR2 is FQNNGV. V was pared by 0 bases and J by 5 bases, with 6 bases of the junction left unmatched. CDR3 region: CASSLDSGLAVHEQYF. DNA for the CDR3: TGTGCCAGCAGCTTAGATTCGGGACTAGCGGTCCACGAGCAGTACTTC.

The J gene is TRBJ2-4, the V gene TRBV5-1; perhaps TRBD2 as D (6 bases). The CDR3 covers 15 residues. CDR1 and CDR2 (germline): SGHRS, YFSETQ. The ends were cut back, 0 bases at V and 7 bases at J, with 14 bases in the middle. The CDR3 sequence is CASSLDPGAGNIQYF. The CDR3 coding sequence is TGCGCCAGCAGCTTGGACCCCGGCGCGGGGAACATTCAGTACTTC. The full variable domain, in which reference TRBV5-1 and TRBJ2-4 provide the parts outside the CDR3, is KAGVTQTPRYLIKTRGQQVTLSCSPISGHRSVSWYQQTPGQGLQFLFEYFSETQRNKGNFPGRFSGRQFSNSRSEMNVSTLELGDSALYLCASSLDPGAGNIQYFGAGTRLSVL.

The V gene is TRBV9, the J gene TRBJ2-4; TRBD2 aligns across 13 bases. This CDR3 is built from 18 residues. Unmatched junction bases numbered 7, after V lost 3 bases and J lost 1 base. Germline V lookup: CDR1 SGDLS, CDR2 YYNGEE. The CDR3 DNA reads TGTGCCAGCAGCGAAGGGGGGACTAGCGGGACGGCCAAAAACATTCAGTACTTC. Residues: CASSEGGTSGTAKNIQYF.

This clone was counted between two and nine times. The gene calls are TRBV11-2 and TRBJ1-2; perhaps TRBD1 as D (6 bases). V was clipped by 6 bases and J by 4 bases, with 18 bases between them. Germline CDR1 reads SGHAT; CDR2 reads FQNNGV. The CDR3 covers 15 residues. The CDR3 is CASSFSITGIYGYTF. The CDR3 nucleotides read TGTGCCAGCAGTTTTTCTATCACAGGGATCTATGGCTACACCTTC.

The V and J genes are TRBV27 and TRBJ1-2; weak D call: TRBD1 (5 bases). The CDR3 length is 16 residues. CDR1 is MNHEY and CDR2 is SMNVEV in the germline V gene (reference sequence). Trimming took 2 bases from V and 4 from J, leaving 17 bases between them. Written as DNA, the CDR3 is TGTGCCAGCAGTTTACAGGGACGAGGGCAGAGCTATGGCTACACCTTC. Translating gives CASSLQGRGQSYGYTF.

The rearrangement joins TRBV5-1 to TRBJ1-3; D unclear. There are 16 residues in the CDR3. Germline-derived CDR1 and CDR2 are SGHRS and YFSETQ. The V end lost 0 bases, the J end lost 1 base, and 11 bases lay between the germline ends. The CDR3 DNA follows: TGCGCCAGCAGCTTGGAACCTCGGAATTCTGGAAACACCATATATTTT. Its protein is CASSLEPRNSGNTIYF. The entire variable domain, with the rest obtained from reference TRBV5-1 and TRBJ1-3, is as follows: KAGVTQTPRYLIKTRGQQVTLSCSPISGHRSVSWYQQTPGQGLQFLFEYFSETQRNKGNFPGRFSGRQFSNSRSEMNVSTLELGDSALYLCASSLEPRNSGNTIYFGEGSWLTVV.

The J gene is TRBJ2-1, the V gene TRBV30; the match to TRBD1 covers 8 bases. The CDR3 runs 16 residues. Germline V gives CDR1 GTSNPN, CDR2 SVGIG (reference sequence). The junction had 10 bases not matched to a gene; V was cut back by 0 bases and J by 6 bases. The CDR3 reads CAWSVEGRGPTNEQFF. CDR3 coding DNA: TGTGCCTGGAGTGTTGAAGGCAGGGGGCCGACCAATGAGCAGTTCTTC.